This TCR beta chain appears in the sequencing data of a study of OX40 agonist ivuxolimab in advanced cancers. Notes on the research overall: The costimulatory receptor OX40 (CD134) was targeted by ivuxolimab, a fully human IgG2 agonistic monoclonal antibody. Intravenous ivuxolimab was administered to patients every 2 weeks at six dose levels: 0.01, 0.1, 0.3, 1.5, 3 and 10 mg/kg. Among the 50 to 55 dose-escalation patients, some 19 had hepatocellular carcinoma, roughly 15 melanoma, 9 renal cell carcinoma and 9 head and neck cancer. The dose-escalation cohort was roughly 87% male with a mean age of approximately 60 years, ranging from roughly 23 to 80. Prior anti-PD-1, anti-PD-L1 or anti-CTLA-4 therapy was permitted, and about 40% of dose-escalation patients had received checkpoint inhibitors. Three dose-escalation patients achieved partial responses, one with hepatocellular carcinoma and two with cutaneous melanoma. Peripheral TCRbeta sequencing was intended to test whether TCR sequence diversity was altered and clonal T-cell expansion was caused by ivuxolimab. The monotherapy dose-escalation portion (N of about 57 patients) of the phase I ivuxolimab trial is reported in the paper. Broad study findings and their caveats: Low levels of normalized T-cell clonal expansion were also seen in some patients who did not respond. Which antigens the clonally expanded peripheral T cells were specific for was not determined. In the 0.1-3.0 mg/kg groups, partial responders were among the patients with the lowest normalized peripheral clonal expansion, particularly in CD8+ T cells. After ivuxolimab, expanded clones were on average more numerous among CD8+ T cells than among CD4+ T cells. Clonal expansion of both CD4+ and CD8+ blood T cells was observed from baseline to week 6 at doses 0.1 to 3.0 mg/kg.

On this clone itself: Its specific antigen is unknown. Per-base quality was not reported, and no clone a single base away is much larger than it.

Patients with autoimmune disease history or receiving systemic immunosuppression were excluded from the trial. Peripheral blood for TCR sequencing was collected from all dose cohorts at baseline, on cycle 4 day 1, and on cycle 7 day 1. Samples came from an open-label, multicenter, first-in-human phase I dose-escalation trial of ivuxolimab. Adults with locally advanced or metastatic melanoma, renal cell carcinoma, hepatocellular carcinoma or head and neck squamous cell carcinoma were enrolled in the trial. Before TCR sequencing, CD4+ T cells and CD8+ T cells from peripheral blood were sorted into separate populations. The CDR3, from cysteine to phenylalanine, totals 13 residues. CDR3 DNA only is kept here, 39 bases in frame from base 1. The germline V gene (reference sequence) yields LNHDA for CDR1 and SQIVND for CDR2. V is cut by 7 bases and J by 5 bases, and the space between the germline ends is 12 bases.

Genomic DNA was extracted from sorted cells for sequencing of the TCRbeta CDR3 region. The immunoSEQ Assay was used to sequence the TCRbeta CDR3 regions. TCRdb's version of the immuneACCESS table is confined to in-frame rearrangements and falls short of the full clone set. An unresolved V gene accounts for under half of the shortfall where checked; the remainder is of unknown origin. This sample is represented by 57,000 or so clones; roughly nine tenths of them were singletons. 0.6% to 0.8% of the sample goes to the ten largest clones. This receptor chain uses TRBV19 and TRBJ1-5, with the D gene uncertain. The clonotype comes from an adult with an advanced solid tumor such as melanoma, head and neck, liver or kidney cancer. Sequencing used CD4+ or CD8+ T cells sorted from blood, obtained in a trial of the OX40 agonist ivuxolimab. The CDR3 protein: CASMAGNYQPQHF. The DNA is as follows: TGTGCCAGTATGGCGGGTAATTATCAGCCCCAGCATTTT.